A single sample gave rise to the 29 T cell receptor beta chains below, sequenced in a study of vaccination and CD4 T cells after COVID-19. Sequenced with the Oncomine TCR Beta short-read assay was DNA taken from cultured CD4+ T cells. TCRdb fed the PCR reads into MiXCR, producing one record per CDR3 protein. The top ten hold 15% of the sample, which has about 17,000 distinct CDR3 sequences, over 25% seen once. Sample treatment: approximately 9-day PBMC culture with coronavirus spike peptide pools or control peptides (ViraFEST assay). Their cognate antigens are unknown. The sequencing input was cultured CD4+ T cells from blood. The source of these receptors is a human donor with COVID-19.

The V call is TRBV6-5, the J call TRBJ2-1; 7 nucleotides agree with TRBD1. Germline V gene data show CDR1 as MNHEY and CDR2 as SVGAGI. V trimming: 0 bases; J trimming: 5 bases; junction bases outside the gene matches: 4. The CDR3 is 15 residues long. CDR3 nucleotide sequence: TGTGCCAGCAGTTACTCGAACCAGGGGGACAATGAGCAGTTCTTC. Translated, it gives CASSYSNQGDNEQFF.

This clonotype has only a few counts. CDR3 bases: TGTGCCAGCAGCAACCGCCGGACAGCTGGAAACACCATATATTTT. This gives the protein CASSNRRTAGNTIYF. The chain joins TRBV11-3 to TRBJ1-3; a weak D match, TRBD1 (6 bases). This CDR3 is built from 15 residues. Trimming took off 5 bases at V and 2 bases at J, with 13 bases between the two ends. Germline lookup yields CDR1 SGHNT and CDR2 YENEEA. Looking up the rest from reference TRBV11-3 and TRBJ1-3 gives the full variable domain: EAGVVQSPRYKIIEKKQPVAFWCNPISGHNTLYWYLQNLGQGPELLIRYENEEAVDDSQLPKDRFSAERLKGVDSTLKIQPAELGDSAVYLCASSNRRTAGNTIYFGEGSWLTVV.

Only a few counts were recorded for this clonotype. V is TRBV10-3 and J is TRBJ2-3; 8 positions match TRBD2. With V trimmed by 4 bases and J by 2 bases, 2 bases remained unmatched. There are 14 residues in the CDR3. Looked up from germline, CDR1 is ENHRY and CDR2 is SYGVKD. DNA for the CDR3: TGTGCCATCAGTGGAGCGGGGGTCACAGATACGCAGTATTTT. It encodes CAISGAGVTDTQYF.

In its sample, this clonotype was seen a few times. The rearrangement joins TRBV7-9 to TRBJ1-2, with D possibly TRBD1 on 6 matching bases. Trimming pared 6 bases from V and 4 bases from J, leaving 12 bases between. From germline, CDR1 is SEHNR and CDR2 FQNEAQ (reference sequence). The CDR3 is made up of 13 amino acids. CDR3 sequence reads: CASSSRTVYGYTF. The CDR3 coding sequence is TGTGCCAGCAGTTCTAGGACAGTCTATGGCTACACCTTC. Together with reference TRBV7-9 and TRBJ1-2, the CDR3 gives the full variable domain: DTGVSQNPRHKITKRGQNVTFRCDPISEHNRLYWYRQTLGQGPEFLTYFQNEAQLEKSRLLSDRFSAERPKGSFSTLEIQRTEQGDSAMYLCASSSRTVYGYTFGSGTRLTVV.

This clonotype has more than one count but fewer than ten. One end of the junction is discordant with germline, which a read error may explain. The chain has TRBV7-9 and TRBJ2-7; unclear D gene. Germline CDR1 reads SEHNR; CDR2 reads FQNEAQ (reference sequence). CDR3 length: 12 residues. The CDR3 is CASSLVGRAVHF. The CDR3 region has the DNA TGTGCCAGCAGCTTAGTTGGGCGAGCAGTCCACTTC.

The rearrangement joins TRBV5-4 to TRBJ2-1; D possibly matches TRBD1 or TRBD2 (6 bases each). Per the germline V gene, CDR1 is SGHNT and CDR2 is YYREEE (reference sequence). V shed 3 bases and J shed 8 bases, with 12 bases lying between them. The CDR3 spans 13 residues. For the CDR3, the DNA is TGTGCCAGCAGCTGGCCGGGGGCCTATGAGCAGTTCTTC. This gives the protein CASSWPGAYEQFF.

In DNA, the CDR3 is TGTGCCATCAGTGAGTCGGGACAGGTGGGAGCCGGGGAGCTGTTTTTT. This sequence encodes CAISESGQVGAGELFF. The chain employs TRBV10-3 and TRBJ2-2, with 8 bases lining up with TRBD1. The CDR3 is 16 residues long. CDR1 is ENHRY, CDR2 SYGVKD, per germline. V lost 0 bases, J lost 6 bases, and 6 bases stayed unmatched.

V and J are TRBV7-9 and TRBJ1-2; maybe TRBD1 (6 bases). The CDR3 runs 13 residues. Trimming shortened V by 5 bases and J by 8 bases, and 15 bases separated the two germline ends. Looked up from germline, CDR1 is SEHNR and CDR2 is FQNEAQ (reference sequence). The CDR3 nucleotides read TGTGCCAGCAGCCCGGAACAGGGTAGCGGCTACACCTTC. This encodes CASSPEQGSGYTF.

CDR3 loop: CAWSAGRSTLNTEAFF. CDR3 in DNA: TGTGCCTGGAGCGCTGGACGGAGTACCTTGAACACTGAAGCTTTCTTT. The chain carries TRBV30 and TRBJ1-1; D call uncertain. The CDR3 totals 16 residues. Trimming pared 3 bases from V and 0 bases from J, leaving 17 bases between. CDR1 is GTSNPN, CDR2 SVGIG, per germline (reference sequence).

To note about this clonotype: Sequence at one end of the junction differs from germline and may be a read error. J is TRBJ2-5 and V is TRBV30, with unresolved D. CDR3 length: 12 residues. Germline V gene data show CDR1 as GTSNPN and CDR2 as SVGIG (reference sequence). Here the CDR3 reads CAWILGQGTQYF. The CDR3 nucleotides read TGTGCCTGGATTCTGGGCCAAGGGACCCAGTACTTC.

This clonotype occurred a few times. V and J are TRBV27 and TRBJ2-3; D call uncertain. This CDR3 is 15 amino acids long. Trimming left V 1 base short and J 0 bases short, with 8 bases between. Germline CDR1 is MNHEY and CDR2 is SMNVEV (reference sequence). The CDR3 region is CASSLFQSSTDTQYF. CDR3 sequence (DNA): TGTGCCAGCAGTTTATTTCAATCGAGCACAGATACGCAGTATTTT.

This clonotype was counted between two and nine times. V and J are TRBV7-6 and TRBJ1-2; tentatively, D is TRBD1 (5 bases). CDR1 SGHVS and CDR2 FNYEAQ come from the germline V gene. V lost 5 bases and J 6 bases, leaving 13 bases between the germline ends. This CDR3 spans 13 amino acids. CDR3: CASSGDGFDGYTF. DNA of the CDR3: TGTGCCAGCAGCGGGGACGGATTCGATGGCTACACCTTC.

The CDR3 DNA follows: TGTGCCATCAGGGGGACTAGCGGGTCTGGTGAGCAGTTCTTC. Amino acids: CAIRGTSGSGEQFF. This chain links TRBV10-3 with TRBJ2-1; 12 bases agree with TRBD2. The CDR3 sequence is 14 residues long. CDR1 is ENHRY and CDR2 is SYGVKD in the germline V gene. The junction had 6 bases not matched to a gene; V was cut back by 6 bases and J by 9 bases.

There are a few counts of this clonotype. The CDR3: CSALPGLAGETQYF. The CDR3 nucleotides are TGCAGTGCCCTCCCGGGACTAGCCGGGGAGACCCAGTACTTC. This chain uses TRBV20-1 with TRBJ2-5, with 9 bases fitting TRBD2. This CDR3 is built from 14 residues. Trimming at V came to 6 bases and at J to 5 bases, leaving 10 bases not matched to a gene. CDR1 and CDR2 from the germline V gene are DFQATT and SNEGSKA (reference sequence).

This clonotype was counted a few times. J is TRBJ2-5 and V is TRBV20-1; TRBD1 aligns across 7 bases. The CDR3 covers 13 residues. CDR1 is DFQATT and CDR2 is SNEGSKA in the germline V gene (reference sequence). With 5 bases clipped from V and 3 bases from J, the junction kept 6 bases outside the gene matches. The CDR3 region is CSAADRPKETQYF. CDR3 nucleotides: TGCAGTGCTGCGGACAGGCCGAAAGAGACCCAGTACTTC.

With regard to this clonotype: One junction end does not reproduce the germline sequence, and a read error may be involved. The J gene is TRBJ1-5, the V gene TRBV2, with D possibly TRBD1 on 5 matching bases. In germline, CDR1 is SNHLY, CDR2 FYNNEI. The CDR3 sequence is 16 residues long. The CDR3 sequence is CAGSQSWGGGNQPQHF. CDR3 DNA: TGTGCCGGCAGTCAATCTTGGGGGGGAGGCAATCAGCCCCAGCATTTT.

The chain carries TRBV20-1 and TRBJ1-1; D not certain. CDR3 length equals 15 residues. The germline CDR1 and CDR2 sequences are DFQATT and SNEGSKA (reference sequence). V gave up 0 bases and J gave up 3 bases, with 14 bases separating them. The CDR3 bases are TGCAGTGCTAGAGATGAGGTTTCTGGGGACACTGAAGCTTTCTTT. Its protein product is CSARDEVSGDTEAFF.

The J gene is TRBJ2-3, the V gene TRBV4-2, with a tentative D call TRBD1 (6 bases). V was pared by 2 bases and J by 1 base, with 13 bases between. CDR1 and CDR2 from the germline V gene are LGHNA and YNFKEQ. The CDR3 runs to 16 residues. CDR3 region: CASSQRQAGGTDTQYF. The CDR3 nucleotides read TGTGCCAGCAGCCAAAGACAGGCAGGTGGCACAGATACGCAGTATTTT.

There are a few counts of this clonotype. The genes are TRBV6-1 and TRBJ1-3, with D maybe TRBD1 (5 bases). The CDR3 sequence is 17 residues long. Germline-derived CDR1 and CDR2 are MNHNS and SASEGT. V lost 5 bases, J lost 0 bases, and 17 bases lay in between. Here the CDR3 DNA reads TGTGCCAGCAGTATTACAGGAGGTTCCCGCTCTGGAAACACCATATATTTT. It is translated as CASSITGGSRSGNTIYF.

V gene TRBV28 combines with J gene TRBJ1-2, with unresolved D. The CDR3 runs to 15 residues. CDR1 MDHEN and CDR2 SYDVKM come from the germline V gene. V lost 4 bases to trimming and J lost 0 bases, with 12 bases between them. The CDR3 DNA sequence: TGTGCCAGCAGTTCAGGTACACCGGCTAACTATGGCTACACCTTC. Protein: CASSSGTPANYGYTF.

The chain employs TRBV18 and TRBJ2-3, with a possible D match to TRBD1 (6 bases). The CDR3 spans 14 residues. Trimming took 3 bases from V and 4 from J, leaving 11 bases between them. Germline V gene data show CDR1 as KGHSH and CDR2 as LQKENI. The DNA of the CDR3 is TGTGCCAGCTCACCTCTGGACAGCTCAGATACGCAGTATTTT. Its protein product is CASSPLDSSDTQYF.

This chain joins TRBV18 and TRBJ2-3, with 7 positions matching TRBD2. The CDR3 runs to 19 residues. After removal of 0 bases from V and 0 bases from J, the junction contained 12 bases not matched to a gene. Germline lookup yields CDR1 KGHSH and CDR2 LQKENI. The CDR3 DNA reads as TGTGCCAGCTCACCACCTTTACTAGCGTGGGAGAATAGCACAGATACGCAGTATTTT. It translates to CASSPPLLAWENSTDTQYF.

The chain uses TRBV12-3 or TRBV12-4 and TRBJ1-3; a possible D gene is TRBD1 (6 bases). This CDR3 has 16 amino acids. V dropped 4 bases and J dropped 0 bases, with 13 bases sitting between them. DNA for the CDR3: TGTGCCAGCAGTTCTGGGGGCATAAGCTCTGGAAACACCATATATTTT. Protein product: CASSSGGISSGNTIYF.

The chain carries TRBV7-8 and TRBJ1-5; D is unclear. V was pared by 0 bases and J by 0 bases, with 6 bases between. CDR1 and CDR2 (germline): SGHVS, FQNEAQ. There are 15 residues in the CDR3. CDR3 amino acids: CASSLAGNSNQPQHF. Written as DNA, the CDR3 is TGTGCCAGCAGCTTAGCGGGGAATAGCAATCAGCCCCAGCATTTT.

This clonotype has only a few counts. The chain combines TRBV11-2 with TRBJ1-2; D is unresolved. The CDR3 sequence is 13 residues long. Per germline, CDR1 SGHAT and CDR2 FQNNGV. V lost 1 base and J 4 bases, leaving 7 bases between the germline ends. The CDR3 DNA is TGTGCCAGCAGCTTAGGGATCCCCTATGGCTACACCTTC. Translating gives CASSLGIPYGYTF.

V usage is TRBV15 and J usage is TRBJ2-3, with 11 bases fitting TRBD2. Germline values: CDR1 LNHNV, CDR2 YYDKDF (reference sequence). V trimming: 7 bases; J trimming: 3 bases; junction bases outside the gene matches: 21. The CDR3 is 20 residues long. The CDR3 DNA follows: TGTGCCACCATCTCAGAGGTAGGCCTAGCGGGGGGCTGGTATACAGATACGCAGTATTTT. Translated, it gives CATISEVGLAGGWYTDTQYF.

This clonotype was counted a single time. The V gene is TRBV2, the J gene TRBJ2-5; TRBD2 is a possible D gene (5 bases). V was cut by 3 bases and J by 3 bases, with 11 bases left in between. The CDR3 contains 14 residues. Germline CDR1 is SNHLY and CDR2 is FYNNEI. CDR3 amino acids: CASSDLGVEETQYF. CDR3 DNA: TGTGCCAGCAGTGACCTCGGGGTCGAAGAGACCCAGTACTTC.

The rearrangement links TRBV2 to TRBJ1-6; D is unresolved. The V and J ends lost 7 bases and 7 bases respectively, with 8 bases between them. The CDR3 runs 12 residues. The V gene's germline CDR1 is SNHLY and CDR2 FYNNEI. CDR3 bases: TGTGCCAGCAAAACGGGCAATTCACCCCTCCACTTT. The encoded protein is CASKTGNSPLHF.

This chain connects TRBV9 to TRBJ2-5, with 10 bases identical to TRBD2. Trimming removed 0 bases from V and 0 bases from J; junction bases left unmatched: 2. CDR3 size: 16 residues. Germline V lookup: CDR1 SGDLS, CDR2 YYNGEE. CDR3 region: CASSVGSGGNQETQYF. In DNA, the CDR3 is TGTGCCAGCAGCGTAGGTAGCGGGGGGAACCAAGAGACCCAGTACTTC. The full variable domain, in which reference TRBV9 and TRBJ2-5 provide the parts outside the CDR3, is DSGVTQTPKHLITATGQRVTLRCSPRSGDLSVYWYQQSLDQGLQFLIQYYNGEERAKGNILERFSAQQFPDLHSELNLSSLELGDSALYFCASSVGSGGNQETQYFGPGTRLLVL.